This T cell receptor (beta chain) is drawn from a study of blood T cell repertoires in COVID-19. Overall study context: PBMCs, B-cell-depleted T cells, or T cells were the source of the cDNA or gDNA that made up the material.

This clone showed up just once. TCRdb's table, derived via immunoSEQ multiplex PCR, lists solely in-frame clones and lacks some. The table includes approximately 250,000 clones, roughly 81% detected once. The J segment lost 3 bases and the V segment lost 11 bases, leaving 8 bases of the junction unmatched. CDR1 is ENHRY and CDR2 is SYGVKD in the germline V gene. CDR3 length: 13 amino acids. This clonotype was sampled from a man aged 40-49 years with acute or convalescent COVID-19. Sample: peripheral blood. J is TRBJ2-7 and V is TRBV10-3; 9 positions agree with TRBD1. CDR3 residues: CASRDRENYEQYF. CDR3 DNA sequence: TGTGCCTCCCGGGACAGGGAGAACTACGAGCAGTACTTC.